This TCR beta chain is from a study of blood T cell repertoires in COVID-19. Looking at the study overall: The cDNA or gDNA used as material had been derived from T cells, B-cell-depleted T cells, or PBMCs.

Germline V gives CDR1 MNHEY, CDR2 SVGEGT. This CDR3 is built from 13 residues. Trimming left V 5 bases short and J 4 bases short, with 8 bases between. In the source study's methods: Amplified reference gene primers provided the basis for estimating nucleated cell counts. Sequencing was performed with immunoSEQ multiplex PCR; in TCRdb, only in-frame clones are kept and a portion is missing. The V and J calls and the clone size are those of that table, but D and trimming were determined from the DNA. Among around 3,000 clones listed, 80% to 90% were seen once. Source material: peripheral blood. This chain connects TRBV6-2 or TRBV6-3 to TRBJ2-2, with unresolved D. The receptor was derived from a human donor with active COVID-19. The donor label of this sample is uncertain. The CDR3 spells CASSRLVTGELFF. The CDR3 DNA reads TGTGCCAGCAGTCGACTTGTCACCGGGGAGCTGTTTTTT.